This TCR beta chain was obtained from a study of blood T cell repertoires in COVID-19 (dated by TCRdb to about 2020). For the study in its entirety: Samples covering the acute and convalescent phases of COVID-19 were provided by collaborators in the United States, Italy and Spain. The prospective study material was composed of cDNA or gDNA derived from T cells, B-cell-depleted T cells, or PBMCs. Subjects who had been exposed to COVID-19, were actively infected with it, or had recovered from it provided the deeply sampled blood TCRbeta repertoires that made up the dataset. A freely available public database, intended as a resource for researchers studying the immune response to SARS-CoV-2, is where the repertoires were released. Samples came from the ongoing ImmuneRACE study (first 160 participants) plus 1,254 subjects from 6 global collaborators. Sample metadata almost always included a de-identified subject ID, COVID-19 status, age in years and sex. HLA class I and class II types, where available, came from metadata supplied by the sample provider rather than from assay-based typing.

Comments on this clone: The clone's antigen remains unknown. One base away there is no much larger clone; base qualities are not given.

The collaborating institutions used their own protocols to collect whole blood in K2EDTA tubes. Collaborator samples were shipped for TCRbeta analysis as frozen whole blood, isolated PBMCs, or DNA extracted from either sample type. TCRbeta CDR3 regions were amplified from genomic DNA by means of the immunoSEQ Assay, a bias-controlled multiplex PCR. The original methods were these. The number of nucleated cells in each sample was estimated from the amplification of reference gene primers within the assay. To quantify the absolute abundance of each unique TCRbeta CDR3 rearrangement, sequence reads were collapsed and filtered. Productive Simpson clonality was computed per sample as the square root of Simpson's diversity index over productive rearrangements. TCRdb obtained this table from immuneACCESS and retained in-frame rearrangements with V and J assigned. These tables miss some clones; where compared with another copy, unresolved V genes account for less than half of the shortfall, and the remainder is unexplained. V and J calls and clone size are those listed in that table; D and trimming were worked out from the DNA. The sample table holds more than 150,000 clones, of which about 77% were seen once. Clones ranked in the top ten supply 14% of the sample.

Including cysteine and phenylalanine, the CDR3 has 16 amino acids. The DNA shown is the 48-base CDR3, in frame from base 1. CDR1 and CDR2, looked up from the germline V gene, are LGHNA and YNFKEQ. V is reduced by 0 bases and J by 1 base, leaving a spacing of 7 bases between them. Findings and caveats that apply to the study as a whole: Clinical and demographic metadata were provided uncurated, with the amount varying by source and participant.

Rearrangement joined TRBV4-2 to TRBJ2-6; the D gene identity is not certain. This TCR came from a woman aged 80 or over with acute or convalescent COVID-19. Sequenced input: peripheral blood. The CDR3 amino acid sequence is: CASSQDGQSGANVLTF. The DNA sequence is TGTGCCAGCAGCCAAGATGGTCAGTCTGGGGCCAACGTCCTGACTTTC.